The clone carrying this T cell receptor (beta chain) was found once. Its target is not known. The germline gives CDR1 SGHRS, CDR2 YFSETQ. With 4 bases clipped from V and 0 bases from J, the junction kept 6 bases outside the gene matches. The CDR3 length is 17 residues. The sample is drawn from a study of STAT5B mutations in CD4+ large granular lymphocyte leukemia. Turning to the study itself: The CDR3 'QG' motif was associated with a particular HLA allele among healthy donors. Overall study results and limits: TRBV06-family usage was enriched in top patient clones (8/27) versus controls (2/35).

Sequencing was at survey level. Sequenced by immunoSEQ multiplex PCR; TCRdb stores in-frame clones only, minus some. The sample includes approximately 30,000 clones, approximately 82% of them seen just once. The chain links TRBV5-1 to TRBJ2-1, with 11 bases matching TRBD2. The sequencing input was CD4+ T cells from blood buffy coats. The receptor comes from a human donor in good health. In DNA, the CDR3 is TGCGCCAGCAGCCTGACTAGCGGGAAGAGCTCCTACAATGAGCAGTTCTTC. It specifies CASSLTSGKSSYNEQFF.